The 15 T cell receptor beta chains below come from one sample, sequenced in a study of PD-1 blockade in classical Hodgkin lymphoma. Time point in this sample: cycle 4 day 1 (C4D1), after around six weeks of nivolumab. After autologous stem cell transplantation all patients relapsed, and prior brentuximab vedotin exposure differed between cohorts. Some clones are missing from TCRdb's copy, which holds only in-frame ones; the method was immunoSEQ multiplex PCR. The profile shows about 8,000 clones, about 80% of them singletons. The specimen was peripheral blood mononuclear cells (PBMCs), collected before the fourth cycle of nivolumab. Receptors were obtained from a human donor with classical Hodgkin lymphoma.

The chain carries TRBV9 and TRBJ2-1, with a tentative D call TRBD2 (5 bases). Germline assignment: CDR1 SGDLS and CDR2 YYNGEE. V lost 3 bases and J 5 bases, leaving 15 bases between the germline ends. The CDR3 contains 15 residues. The CDR3, as DNA: TGTGCCAGCAGCGCATCCATCGGGGTTAACAATGAGCAGTTCTTC. Encoded protein: CASSASIGVNNEQFF.

This clone was seen just once. The chain uses TRBV5-4 and TRBJ2-3; 10 bases align to TRBD2. Germline CDR1 is SGHNT and CDR2 is YYREEE (reference sequence). The CDR3 is made up of 12 amino acids. The V and J ends lost 1 base and 13 bases, in that order; junction bases with no gene match: 3. The CDR3 spells CASSLLAGGKYF. Written as DNA, the CDR3 is TGTGCCAGCAGCTTGTTAGCGGGGGGCAAGTATTTT.

The chain recombines TRBV28 with TRBJ2-7, with 9 bases identical to TRBD2. The J segment lost 4 bases and the V segment lost 6 bases, leaving 4 bases of the junction unmatched. CDR1 and CDR2 from the germline V gene are MDHEN and SYDVKM. This CDR3 region has 13 residues. As DNA, the CDR3 is TGTGCCAGCAGGCGGGAGGGCCCTTACGAGCAGTACTTC. Translating gives CASRREGPYEQYF.

The chain uses TRBV29-1 and TRBJ2-5; D is unresolved. The CDR3 sequence is 11 residues long. V was clipped by 4 bases and J by 5 bases, with 8 bases between them. Germline V gives CDR1 SQVTM, CDR2 ANQGSEA. The CDR3 is CSVGGWETQYF. The CDR3 DNA reads TGCAGCGTTGGTGGGTGGGAGACCCAGTACTTC. The entire variable domain, with the rest obtained from reference TRBV29-1 and TRBJ2-5, is as follows: SAVISQKPSRDICQRGTSLTIQCQVDSQVTMMFWYRQQPGQSLTLIATANQGSEATYESGFVIDKFPISRPNLTFSTLTVSNMSPEDSSIYLCSVGGWETQYFGPGTRLLVL.

The rearrangement uses TRBV28 and TRBJ2-1, with D possibly TRBD1 on 5 matching bases. V lost 3 bases to trimming and J lost 0 bases, with 12 bases between them. The CDR3 length is 16 residues. The V gene's germline CDR1 is MDHEN and CDR2 SYDVKM. CDR3 sequence: CASSLQGVGSYNEQFF. The CDR3 nucleotides read TGTGCCAGCAGTTTGCAGGGCGTCGGCTCCTACAATGAGCAGTTCTTC.

The chain links TRBV7-9 to TRBJ2-4; D is possibly TRBD2 (6 bases). There are 14 residues in the CDR3. V was shortened by 5 bases and J by 0 bases, with 8 bases between the two germline ends. Germline V gives CDR1 SEHNR, CDR2 FQNEAQ (reference sequence). CDR3 nucleotide sequence: TGTGCCAGCAGCCCGGGAGTAGCCAAAAACATTCAGTACTTC. Amino acid sequence: CASSPGVAKNIQYF.

The CDR3 sequence is CASSRAISSSGNTIYF. The CDR3 nucleotides are TGTGCCAGCAGCCGGGCCATCTCGTCCTCTGGAAACACCATATATTTT. V is TRBV2 and J is TRBJ1-3; D gene unclear. The CDR3 is made up of 16 amino acids. V lost 6 bases to trimming and J lost 0 bases, with 15 bases between them. Germline CDR1 SNHLY, CDR2 FYNNEI.

Concerning this clone itself: The same CDR3 is also encoded by other DNA sequences in this sample. The CDR3 region has the DNA TGCAGCGTGACAGCAAATGAGCAGTTCTTC. Translation gives CSVTANEQFF. The chain couples TRBV29-1 to TRBJ2-1; D is perhaps TRBD1 (5 bases). CDR3 length equals 10 residues. The V end lost 6 bases, the J end lost 7 bases, and 7 bases lay between the germline ends. CDR1 is SQVTM and CDR2 is ANQGSEA in the germline V gene.

A single count supports this clone. The chain carries TRBV7-8 and TRBJ2-7; 9 bases are a match to TRBD1. The germline V gene encodes CDR1 SGHVS and CDR2 FQNEAQ. The V and J ends lost 6 bases and 5 bases, in that order; junction bases with no gene match: 11. The CDR3 is 15 amino acids. CDR3: CASRDPGQGSHEQYF. The CDR3 DNA follows: TGTGCCAGCAGGGATCCGGGACAGGGTAGCCACGAGCAGTACTTC. The entire variable domain, with the rest obtained from reference TRBV7-8 and TRBJ2-7, is as follows: GAGVSQSPRYKVAKRGQDVALRCDPISGHVSLFWYQQALGQGPEFLTYFQNEAQLDKSGLPSDRFFAERPEGSVSTLKIQRTQQEDSAVYLCASRDPGQGSHEQYFGPGTRLTVT.

This clone was seen a single time. This rearrangement joins TRBV28 to TRBJ2-3; D is unclear. This CDR3 has 12 amino acids. Germline CDR1 MDHEN, CDR2 SYDVKM. With 6 bases removed from V and 15 bases from J, the gap between germline ends came to 19 bases. Here the CDR3 reads CASRTGVPPAYF. CDR3 bases: TGTGCCAGCAGGACCGGAGTTCCCCCGGCCTATTTT.

The V call is TRBV7-8, the J call TRBJ1-1, with a weak D call TRBD1 (5 bases). The length of the CDR3 is 15 residues. Trimming took 6 bases from V and 0 from J, leaving 14 bases between them. Germline CDR1 SGHVS, CDR2 FQNEAQ. CDR3 sequence: CASSSRDGMNTEAFF. The CDR3 nucleotides are TGTGCCAGCAGTTCAAGGGACGGGATGAACACTGAAGCTTTCTTT.

This rearrangement joins TRBV11-2 to TRBJ1-1; 7 bases match TRBD1. Losses at the gene ends were 5 bases for V and 4 bases for J; bases not matched to a gene: 7. Germline V lookup: CDR1 SGHAT, CDR2 FQNNGV. This CDR3 comprises 14 residues. The chain's CDR3 is CASSMTGPSTEAFF. CDR3 DNA sequence: TGTGCCAGCAGCATGACAGGGCCCAGCACTGAAGCTTTCTTT.

V gene TRBV27 combines with J gene TRBJ2-7, with 8 bases matching TRBD1. V was clipped by 6 bases and J by 12 bases; unmatched bases: 10. This CDR3 has 12 amino acids. CDR1 and CDR2 (germline): MNHEY, SMNVEV (reference sequence). Here the CDR3 DNA reads TGTGCCAGCAGGACCGGACAGGGAAGACTGTACTTC. This encodes CASRTGQGRLYF.

V usage is TRBV13 and J usage is TRBJ2-1; 7 bases are shared with TRBD2. After removal of 5 bases from V and 1 base from J, the junction contained 14 bases not matched to a gene. Germline V gives CDR1 PRHDT, CDR2 FYEKMQ (reference sequence). The CDR3 has 18 amino acids. CDR3 nucleotides: TGTGCCAGCAGCCCCCTGCACAAACCAGCGGGATCCTACAATGAGCAGTTCTTC. It specifies CASSPLHKPAGSYNEQFF.

This clone is judged medium-sized. The same CDR3 also results from other DNA sequences found in this sample. The CDR3, as DNA: TGCGCCAGCAGCCAAGAGGGCGGGACCTACGAGCAGTACTTC. Translation gives CASSQEGGTYEQYF. The chain carries TRBV4-3 and TRBJ2-7, with TRBD2 as a possible D gene (6 bases). Germline CDR1 and CDR2: LGHNA and YSLEER. The CDR3 consists of 14 residues. Trimming shortened V by 0 bases and J by 2 bases, and 8 bases separated the two germline ends.